This TCR beta chain was recorded in a study of blood T cell repertoires in COVID-19. Study information: The United States, Italy and Spain were the sources of the acute and convalescent COVID-19 samples. T cells, B-cell-depleted T cells, or PBMCs supplied cDNA or gDNA.

In the original workflow: Reference gene primers were amplified, and this amplification served to estimate nucleated cell counts. Sequenced by immunoSEQ multiplex PCR; TCRdb stores in-frame clones only, minus some. V and J calls and clone size come straight from that table; D and trimming were deduced from the DNA. The table records approximately 160,000 clones, over 80% of them present only once. The CDR3 runs to 15 residues. The V and J ends lost 5 bases and 2 bases respectively, with 12 bases between them. The germline CDR1 and CDR2 sequences are LNHDA and SQIVND (reference sequence). The V gene is TRBV19, the J gene TRBJ2-2, with a tentative D call TRBD1 (5 bases). The sequence derives from a man aged 70 or older who had recovered from COVID-19. The sample consisted of peripheral blood. The CDR3 loop is CASSYFQGNTGELFF. The CDR3 DNA is TGTGCCAGTAGTTATTTCCAGGGCAACACCGGGGAGCTGTTTTTT. Based on the CDR3 plus reference TRBV19 and TRBJ2-2, the full variable domain is DGGITQSPKYLFRKEGQNVTLSCEQNLNHDAMYWYRQDPGQGLRLIYYSQIVNDFQKGDIAEGYSVSREKKESFPLTVTSAQKNPTAFYLCASSYFQGNTGELFFGEGSRLTVL.